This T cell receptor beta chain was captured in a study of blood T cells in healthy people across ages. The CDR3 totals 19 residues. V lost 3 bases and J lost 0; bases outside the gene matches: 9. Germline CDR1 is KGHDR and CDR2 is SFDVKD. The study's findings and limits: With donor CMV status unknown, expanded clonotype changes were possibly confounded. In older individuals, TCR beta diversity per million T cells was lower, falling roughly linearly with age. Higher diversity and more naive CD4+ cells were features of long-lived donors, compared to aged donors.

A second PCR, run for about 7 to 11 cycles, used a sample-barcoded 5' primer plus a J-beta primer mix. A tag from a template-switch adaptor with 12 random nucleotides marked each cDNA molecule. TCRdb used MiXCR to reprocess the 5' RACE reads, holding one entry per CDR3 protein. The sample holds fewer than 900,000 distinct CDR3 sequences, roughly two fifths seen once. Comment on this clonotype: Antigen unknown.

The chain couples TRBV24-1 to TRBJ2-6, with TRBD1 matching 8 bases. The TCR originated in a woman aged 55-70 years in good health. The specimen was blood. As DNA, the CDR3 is TGTGCCACCAGTGATGCCGGACAGGGCCTACTCTCTGGGGCCAACGTCCTGACTTTC. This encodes CATSDAGQGLLSGANVLTF.